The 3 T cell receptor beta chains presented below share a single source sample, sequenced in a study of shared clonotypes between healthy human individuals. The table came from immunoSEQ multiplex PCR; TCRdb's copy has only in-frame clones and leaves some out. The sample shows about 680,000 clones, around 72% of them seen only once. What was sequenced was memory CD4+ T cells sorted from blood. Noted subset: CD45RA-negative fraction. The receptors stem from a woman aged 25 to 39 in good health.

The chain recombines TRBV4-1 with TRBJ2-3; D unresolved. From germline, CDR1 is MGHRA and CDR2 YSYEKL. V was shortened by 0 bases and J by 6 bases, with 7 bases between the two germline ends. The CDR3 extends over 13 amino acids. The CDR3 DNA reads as TGCGCCAGCAGCCAAGATTACGGGGATACGCAGTATTTT. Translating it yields CASSQDYGDTQYF.

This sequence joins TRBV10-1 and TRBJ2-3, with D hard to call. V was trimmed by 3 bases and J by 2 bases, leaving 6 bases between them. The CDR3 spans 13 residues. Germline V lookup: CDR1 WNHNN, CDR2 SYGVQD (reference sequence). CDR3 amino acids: CASSDRTTDTQYF. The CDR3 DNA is TGCGCCAGCAGTGACCGGACCACAGATACGCAGTATTTT.

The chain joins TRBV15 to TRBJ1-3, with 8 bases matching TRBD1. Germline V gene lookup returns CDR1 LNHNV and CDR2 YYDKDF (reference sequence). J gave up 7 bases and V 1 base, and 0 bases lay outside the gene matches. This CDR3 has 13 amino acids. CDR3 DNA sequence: TGTGCCACCAGCAGAGGGACAGGGAACACCATATATTTT. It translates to CATSRGTGNTIYF.